At least ten counts were recorded for the clone carrying this TCR beta chain. Researchers amplified the TCR beta CDR3 regions from RNA transcripts. TCR CDR3 underwent first-round RT-PCR with the HTBI primer set. A single record per CDR3 protein comes from TCRdb applying MiXCR to the multiplex PCR reads. The table records 500,000 to 800,000 distinct CDR3 sequences, around 13% of them present only once. The data derive from a study of T cells in Graves' hyperthyroidism and ophthalmopathy. Study-wide background: Peripheral blood was acquired at first diagnosis, ahead of any therapy whatsoever.

Material for sequencing was blood. This sequence was found in a woman in her fifties or sixties with Graves' ophthalmopathy.

The CDR3 region has the DNA TGTGCCAGCAGTACCCCAGGGTCTCGCATGAACACTGAAGCTTTCTTT. Amino acid sequence: CASSTPGSRMNTEAFF. This sequence joins TRBV12-3 or TRBV12-4 and TRBJ1-1; D possibly corresponds to TRBD1 (5 bases). This CDR3 region has 16 residues. The V end was cut by 5 bases, the J end by 0 bases, with 16 bases between.